This TCR beta chain was retrieved from a study of identical twins (TCRdb year 2016). In terms of the full investigation: To test whether fetal clonotypes persist, the study used deep sequencing on TCR alpha and beta repertoires from monozygotic twins, unrelated adults of various ages, and cord blood. To rule out contamination, replicate twin experiments were performed at different times with different library preparation protocols. What the work shows at the level of the full study, not this receptor alone: Zero-insertion analyses could be partly confounded by invariant T cells such as MAIT and iNKT, although diverse VJ usage argued against such confounding for most clonotypes. Compared with coincidental sharing between unrelated individuals, out-of-frame TCR alpha sequences shared between twins showed an excess of sequences with low generation probability. Excess twin sharing in beta out-of-frame sequences was weaker because fewer shared sequences lowered the signal-to-noise ratio. Conclusions relied on cross-sectional statistical analysis, since the same donors could not be followed over many years. Fewer insertions were carried by abundant cord blood beta clonotypes, a similar but weaker trend appeared in young adult naive repertoires, and no such trend appeared in memory repertoires. In monozygotic twins, out-of-frame TCR alpha sharing was systematically underestimated by recombination models, although the models agreed with sharing between unrelated individuals.

In this sample, this clonotype turned up a few times. Which antigen it targets is not known. One base away there is no much larger clone; base qualities are not given. V is pared back by 1 base and J by 3 bases, with 12 bases lying between the germline termini. Counted from cysteine to phenylalanine, this CDR3 has 15 amino acids. Only the CDR3 portion is preserved as DNA: 45 bases, with reading frame beginning at the first base. From the germline V gene, CDR1 is LGHNA and CDR2 is YNFKEQ. Libraries were constructed by 5' RACE. Reads for this sample came from an Illumina HiSeq 2000. Template switching added a universal primer binding site, and the final cDNA carried a unique molecular identifier that allowed TCR cDNA molecules to be counted accurately. First-strand cDNA for TCR alpha and beta chains was synthesized from specific primers in the conserved constant-segment region. Each cDNA library was double barcoded, with a SMART-Mk sample barcode plus Illumina barcodes, to control for contamination. TruSeq adapter sequences along with Illumina sample barcodes were introduced in two successive PCR steps. The TCR alpha and beta cDNA libraries were sequenced on the Illumina HiSeq platform using custom primers. On the study's bioinformatics: Unique molecular identifiers were extracted from raw reads with MiGEC, and CDR3 positions were determined with MiXCR. For each individual, recombination models were inferred using an EM algorithm with the repgenHMM and IGoR tools. The analysis of shared clonotypes was done with the tcR package in R, with sharing normalized by the product of cloneset sizes. Out-of-frame nonproductive sequences were analyzed to study raw recombination free of thymic and clonal selection effects. Through fastp at Q25 and MiXCR, TCRdb rebuilt clones from the public reads, retaining in-frame beta chains. One record per CDR3 amino acid sequence lists the most common genes and DNA. These V and J calls originate from TCRdb's pipeline instead of the authors' own analysis. Across this sample there are some 1,700,000 distinct CDR3 sequences, with around 33% seen only once. About 0.27% of the sample belongs to the ten largest clones.

Only healthy Caucasian donors were included. The source of this sequence is a newborn girl in good health. The chain was built from TRBV4-2 and TRBJ1-2, with no confidently assigned D gene. Sample: cord blood. The CDR3 has the sequence CASSQGVREDYGYTF. The nucleotide sequence is TGTGCCAGCAGCCAAGGAGTCCGGGAAGACTATGGCTACACCTTC.